This is a list of T cell receptor beta chains from one sample in a study of T cells after yellow fever vaccination. TCRdb used MiXCR to reprocess the 5' RACE reads, holding one entry per CDR3 protein. Of about 550,000 distinct CDR3 sequences listed, roughly 19% are singletons. The sample here was PBMCs, taken 15 days after the yellow fever booster vaccination. Receptor source: a man aged 25-45 years who received the YFV17D yellow fever vaccine. CDR3s include the opening cysteine and the closing phenylalanine or tryptophan.

CDR3 protein	V gene	J gene
CASSPEDGFNQPQHF	TRBV5-1	TRBJ1-5
CASSQGVPLSGNTIYF	TRBV4-1	TRBJ1-3
CSARLPRRETQYF	TRBV20-1	TRBJ2-5
CAISEGPTEAFF	TRBV10-3	TRBJ1-1
CASSKSGRGYNEQFF	TRBV5-4	TRBJ2-1
CASSPFREYNEQFF	TRBV7-6	TRBJ2-1
CASTAGWEQFF	TRBV2	TRBJ2-1
CASSLSQGFYNEQFF	TRBV5-1	TRBJ2-1
CASGTSGSSYEQYF	TRBV28	TRBJ2-7
CASSSPGDGPTDTQYF	TRBV13	TRBJ2-3